This entry is about one T cell receptor (beta chain). In the authors' methods: Quantification of nucleated cells was approximated via reference gene primer amplification. Assay used: immunoSEQ multiplex PCR; TCRdb lists only in-frame clones, some missing. The DNA gave D and trimming, while V, J and clone size come from that table. The sample carries about 190,000 clones, around 90% recorded once. These data belong to a study of blood T cell repertoires in COVID-19. Looking at the study overall: There were acute and convalescent COVID-19 samples, and they came from the United States, Italy and Spain. PBMCs, B-cell-depleted T cells, or T cells were the source of the cDNA or gDNA that made up the material.

From germline, CDR1 is LNHNV and CDR2 YYDKDF (reference sequence). The CDR3 spans 14 residues. V shed 3 bases, J shed 4 bases, and the junction held 1 base outside the gene matches. The chain joins TRBV15 to TRBJ1-1, with 11 nucleotides matching TRBD1. The TCR comes from a man between 50 and 59 years old with acute or convalescent COVID-19. Sequenced sample: peripheral blood. CDR3 loop: CATSRGQGGTEAFF. The CDR3 DNA reads TGTGCCACCAGCAGGGGACAGGGGGGCACTGAAGCTTTCTTT.